Listed below are T cell receptor beta chains from one sample, sequenced in a study of beta chain features in type 1 diabetes. This table comes from immunoSEQ multiplex PCR, and its TCRdb copy is limited to in-frame clones, with some not included. The repertoire holds 300,000 or so clones, with around an eighth as singletons. The sequenced sample was naive CD4+ T cells from blood. The receptors were gathered from a woman between 18 and 30 years old with type 1 diabetes. The CDR3 runs from the conserved cysteine through the conserved F or W. D genes are given only for firm matches. Size is stated for part of the rows, as once, few or many counts, or as a class when the clone is expanded.

V,D,J,size,DNA,CDR3
TRBV28,-,TRBJ1-2,few,TGTGCCAGCAGTTTCGTGTCAGGGGTGGACTATGGCTACACCTTC,CASSFVSGVDYGYTF
TRBV29-1,TRBD1,TRBJ2-7,-,TGCAGCGTAGAACAGGGGGCCTACGAGCAGTACTTC,CSVEQGAYEQYF
TRBV15,-,TRBJ2-5,-,TGTGCCACCAGCTGGGGGCCGCAAGAGACCCAGTACTTC,CATSWGPQETQYF
TRBV27,TRBD1,TRBJ1-1,few,TGTGCCAGCAGTCCTCGGACAGGGTCTGACACTGAAGCTTTCTTT,CASSPRTGSDTEAFF
TRBV7-3,TRBD2,TRBJ2-5,few,TGTGCCAGCAGCCTAACTAGCGGCCAAGAGACCCAGTACTTC,CASSLTSGQETQYF
TRBV15,TRBD2,TRBJ2-1,-,TGTGCCACCAGCAGGGGGACTAGCGGCAACAATGAGCAGTTCTTC,CATSRGTSGNNEQFF
TRBV30,TRBD2,TRBJ2-2,few,TGTGCCTGGACCCGACTAGCCGGGCCCGGGGAGCTGTTTTTT,CAWTRLAGPGELFF
TRBV7-9,TRBD1,TRBJ2-7,few,TGTGCCAGCAGTCGGAGGTCAGGGGGAGTAGCGTCCTACGAGCAGTACTTC,CASSRRSGGVASYEQYF
TRBV7-9,-,TRBJ1-2,-,TGTGCCAGCAGCTTAGACAGGGTGGATGGCTACACCTTC,CASSLDRVDGYTF
TRBV25-1,-,TRBJ1-4,few,TGTGCCAGCAGTGAATCGGGCAGGGTTGCTGAAAAACTGTTTTTT,CASSESGRVAEKLFF
TRBV30,TRBD2,TRBJ2-7,few,TGTGCCTGGAACGCACTAGCGGGTTTCGAGCAGTACTTC,CAWNALAGFEQYF
TRBV15,TRBD2,TRBJ2-1,few,TGTGCCACCCTGAGCCCTAGCGGGACCTACAATGAGCAGTTCTTC,CATLSPSGTYNEQFF
TRBV18,-,TRBJ1-1,-,TGTGCCAGCTCACCAGGACAGACAGTGTACACTGAAGCTTTCTTT,CASSPGQTVYTEAFF
TRBV18,TRBD2,TRBJ2-1,-,TGTGCCAGCTCACCCGGACTAGCAGCCTACAATGAGCAGTTCTTC,CASSPGLAAYNEQFF
TRBV6-5,-,TRBJ2-5,-,TGTGCCAGCAGTTACGCCCTGGGGGGCCAAGAGACCCAGTACTTC,CASSYALGGQETQYF
TRBV5-1,TRBD1,TRBJ1-2,-,TGCGCCAGCAGCCGGACAGGGACGGTTTATGGCTACACCTTC,CASSRTGTVYGYTF
TRBV29-1,-,TRBJ1-5,-,TGCAGCGTTTTATTAGGGGGGGGGAATCAGCCCCAGCATTTT,CSVLLGGGNQPQHF